This entry describes one T cell receptor (beta chain). The length of the CDR3 is 18 residues. The germline gives CDR1 MNHNS, CDR2 SASEGT. V shed 2 bases and J shed 0 bases, with 19 bases lying between them. Data came from immunoSEQ multiplex PCR; TCRdb stores just in-frame clones and leaves some out. The table has around 100,000 clones, just over 65% seen once. The data stem from a study of shared clonotypes between healthy human individuals. V and J are TRBV6-1 and TRBJ1-2; D call uncertain. Sequences were obtained from memory CD8+ T cells sorted from blood. The sample's subset: CD45RO+ cells pooled with CCR7-negative TemRA cells. The TCR was taken from a woman in her twenties or thirties in good health. In nucleotides, the CDR3 is TGTGCCAGCAGTGAATGGGTCATCAGCGAAACGCCTAACTATGGCTACACCTTC. It yields the protein CASSEWVISETPNYGYTF.